Listed below are T cell receptor beta chains from one sample, sequenced in a study of blood T cell repertoires in COVID-19. Assay used: immunoSEQ multiplex PCR; TCRdb lists only in-frame clones, some missing. The table shows roughly 250,000 clones, with approximately 87% occurring only once. The source material was peripheral blood. These TCRs come from a human donor in a cohort sampled during active COVID-19. Both conserved end residues are part of each CDR3. The D gene is left open where the match is weak. The size entry is marked missing in some rows and otherwise reads once, few, many or a size class.

>.|once|TRBV29-1|TRBJ2-3
TGCAGCGTTGACAAGGGGATTGATACGCAGTATTTT
CSVDKGIDTQYF
>.|.|TRBV18|TRBJ1-1
TGTGCCAGCTCAAGAGGACAATGGAACACTGAAGCTTTCTTT
CASSRGQWNTEAFF
>.|once|TRBV2|TRBJ1-4
TGTGCCAGCAGGAGGACGGACGCGGGGGAAAAACTGTTTTTT
CASRRTDAGEKLFF
>TRBD1|.|TRBV3-1/TRBV3-2|TRBJ2-6
TGTGCCAGCAGCCGCGGACAGGGGAACTCTGGGGCCAACGTCCTGACTTTC
CASSRGQGNSGANVLTF
>.|.|TRBV6-6|TRBJ2-7
TGTGCCAGCAGCCTAAAGCTCGAGCAGTACTTC
CASSLKLEQYF
>TRBD1|.|TRBV11-2|TRBJ2-7
TGTGCCAGCAGCTCTACGGGACAGGGTTTAAGAGCCTACGAGCAGTACTTC
CASSSTGQGLRAYEQYF
>.|.|TRBV28|TRBJ2-2
TGTGCCAGCAGACCCGGGGGAACGAACACCGGGGAGCTGTTTTTT
CASRPGGTNTGELFF
>TRBD1|.|TRBV5-8|TRBJ2-1
TGTGCCAGCGGTAGACAGGGCTTCATCAATGAGCAGTTCTTC
CASGRQGFINEQFF
>.|.|TRBV6-1|TRBJ1-2
TGTGCCAGCAGTGATTTTGGGGCAGCCTCCGGCTATGGCTACACCTTC
CASSDFGAASGYGYTF
>.|.|TRBV6-2/TRBV6-3|TRBJ1-5
TGTGCCAGCAGTCCCGGTTACAGACGCAATCAGCCCCAGCATTTT
CASSPGYRRNQPQHF
>TRBD1|.|TRBV2|TRBJ1-5
TGTGCCAGCAGTCTGACAGGGGGCCATCAGCCCCAGCATTTT
CASSLTGGHQPQHF
>TRBD1|.|TRBV11-1|TRBJ2-3
TGTGCCAGCAGCTTAGCTGGGACAGGGTTTGTTGGGGATACGCAGTATTTT
CASSLAGTGFVGDTQYF
>TRBD1|.|TRBV19|TRBJ1-2
TGTGCCAGTTTGGACCGGGACAGGCACTATGGCTACACCTTC
CASLDRDRHYGYTF
>TRBD1|.|TRBV5-8|TRBJ1-4
TGTGCCAGCAGCCCAGGACAGGGGCGGGATGAAAAACTGTTTTTT
CASSPGQGRDEKLFF
>.|few|TRBV4-2|TRBJ2-2
TGTGCCAGCAGCCAAGATTTCGGTTCCGGGGAGCTGTTTTTT
CASSQDFGSGELFF
>TRBD1|.|TRBV5-1|TRBJ2-4
TGCGCCAGCAGCTTGGCCGGGTCGGGGACAGTTTCCTTAAGAGCCAAAAACATTCAGTACTTC
CASSLAGSGTVSLRAKNIQYF
>TRBD1|.|TRBV7-2|TRBJ1-1
TGTGCCAGCAGCTCCATCGCCGGGACAGGGCTCACTGAAGCTTTCTTT
CASSSIAGTGLTEAFF
>.|.|TRBV10-2|TRBJ2-6
TGCGCCAGTGACAGTTTGGGCGTCCTGACTTTC
CASDSLGVLTF
>.|.|TRBV6-5|TRBJ2-5
TGTGCCAGCAGTCCCTCCTCCCAGGGGGAGACCCAGTACTTC
CASSPSSQGETQYF
>.|.|TRBV7-9|TRBJ2-7
TGTGCCAGCAGCTTAGGTGTCAGCGGCCGCTCCTACGAGCAGTACTTC
CASSLGVSGRSYEQYF
>.|.|TRBV4-1|TRBJ1-2
TGCGCCAGCAGCGGGGACTCCCTTAACTATGGCTACACCTTC
CASSGDSLNYGYTF
>.|.|TRBV2|TRBJ2-5
TGTGCCAGCAGTGAAGAAGTAGAGGAGACCCAGTACTTC
CASSEEVEETQYF
>.|.|TRBV27|TRBJ1-1
TGTGCCAGCAGTTTCGGCAGGCTAACTGAAGCTTTCTTT
CASSFGRLTEAFF
>.|.|TRBV21-1|TRBJ1-6
TGTGCCAGCAGCCCTCAGTTAAATAATTCACCCCTCCACTTT
CASSPQLNNSPLHF
>.|.|TRBV14|TRBJ2-2
TGTGCCAGCAGCCAAGATCGGGGGAGCCCGGGGCAGCTGTTTTTT
CASSQDRGSPGQLFF
>.|.|TRBV10-2|TRBJ1-5
TGCGCCAGCAGTGAAATACGGAGTTTCAATCAGCCCCAGCATTTT
CASSEIRSFNQPQHF
>.|.|TRBV18|TRBJ1-5
TGTGCCAGCTCAGAGGGGGGCAATCAGCCCCAGCATTTT
CASSEGGNQPQHF
>.|.|TRBV6-5|TRBJ1-6
TGTGCCAGCAGTTACCGAACAGGGTCTTATAATTCACCCCTCCACTTT
CASSYRTGSYNSPLHF